This entry lists 19 T cell receptor beta chains sequenced from one sample in a study of blood T cell repertoires in COVID-19. Some clones are missing from TCRdb's copy, which holds only in-frame ones; the method was immunoSEQ multiplex PCR. The data show around 140,000 clones, roughly 87% seen once. The sequencing input was PBMCs or T cells enriched from blood (not recorded which). The receptors shown here come from a woman aged 40 to 50 who had been exposed to COVID-19.

J is TRBJ1-1 and V is TRBV28; weak D call: TRBD1 (6 bases). Germline CDR1 and CDR2: MDHEN and SYDVKM. CDR3 length equals 14 residues. V lost 2 bases, J lost 7 bases, and 14 bases lay in between. The CDR3 DNA follows: TGTGCCAGCAGTTTAGAAGCAGGGGCAATTGAAGCTTTCTTT. This codes for CASSLEAGAIEAFF.

In this sample, this clone turned up once. The V call is TRBV25-1, the J call TRBJ1-4; TRBD1 is a possible D gene (6 bases). The CDR3 runs to 17 residues. Germline CDR1 and CDR2: MGHDK and SYGVNS. The V gene lost 1 base and the J gene lost 2 bases, with 14 bases spanning the gap. This CDR3 is CASSESRGGWTNEKLFF. CDR3 DNA: TGTGCCAGCAGTGAATCGCGAGGGGGTTGGACTAATGAAAAACTGTTTTTT.

The rearrangement uses TRBV28 and TRBJ2-7; 9 nucleotides line up with TRBD1. CDR1 is MDHEN and CDR2 is SYDVKM in the germline V gene. The CDR3 is 17 residues long. V lost 5 bases and J lost 7; bases outside the gene matches: 18. The CDR3 here is CASSVIPGTGRVGEQYF. CDR3 bases: TGTGCCAGCAGTGTGATTCCTGGGACAGGGAGGGTAGGGGAGCAGTACTTC.

The chain uses TRBV10-2 and TRBJ2-7; 8 bases fit TRBD1. Looked up from germline, CDR1 is WSHSY and CDR2 is SAAADI. Germline trimming cut 6 bases from V and 6 bases from J; bases unmatched to any gene: 10. The CDR3 contains 14 residues. As DNA, the CDR3 is TGCGCCAGCAGACGGGCAGGGGGCACCGCCGAGCAGTACTTC. It encodes CASRRAGGTAEQYF.

The chain links TRBV18 to TRBJ2-7; 7 nucleotides match TRBD1. The CDR3 covers 14 residues. V gave up 4 bases and J gave up 0 bases; unmatched junction bases: 3. Germline CDR1 reads KGHSH; CDR2 reads LQKENI. DNA of the CDR3: TGTGCCAGCTCACTCGACAGGGACTCCTACGAGCAGTACTTC. Amino acid sequence: CASSLDRDSYEQYF.

The gene calls are TRBV28 and TRBJ2-1; D not certain. The CDR3 runs 13 residues. Deletions cut 4 bases from V and 3 bases from J, with 7 bases between. The germline CDR1 and CDR2 sequences are MDHEN and SYDVKM. The CDR3 sequence: CASSSPLYNEQFF. The CDR3 bases are TGTGCCAGCAGTTCCCCTCTCTACAATGAGCAGTTCTTC.

The chain recombines TRBV19 with TRBJ1-5, with a weak D call TRBD1 (5 bases). The germline gives CDR1 LNHDA, CDR2 SQIVND (reference sequence). V shed 10 bases and J shed 6 bases, with 22 bases lying between them. The CDR3 is 15 amino acids. CDR3 amino acids: CATLYRQGWPQPQHF. Written as DNA, the CDR3 is TGTGCCACCCTCTACAGGCAGGGATGGCCTCAGCCCCAGCATTTT. Complete variable domain (other parts from reference TRBV19 and TRBJ1-5): DGGITQSPKYLFRKEGQNVTLSCEQNLNHDAMYWYRQDPGQGLRLIYYSQIVNDFQKGDIAEGYSVSREKKESFPLTVTSAQKNPTAFYLCATLYRQGWPQPQHFGDGTRLSIL.

Only a few counts were recorded for this clone. The genes are TRBV10-1 and TRBJ1-1; 8 bases align to TRBD1. Germline V gene data show CDR1 as WNHNN and CDR2 as SYGVQD (reference sequence). J was trimmed by 5 bases and V by 7 bases; bases with no gene match: 9. CDR3 size: 14 residues. In DNA form, the CDR3 reads TGCGCCAGCAACAGGGGGTGGGCCCGGACTGAAGCTTTCTTT. Translated: CASNRGWARTEAFF.

This chain links TRBV7-9 with TRBJ2-7; a possible D gene is TRBD1 (6 bases). Deletions cut 5 bases from V and 4 bases from J, with 12 bases between. Germline-derived CDR1 and CDR2 are SEHNR and FQNEAQ (reference sequence). This CDR3 is built from 13 residues. The CDR3 protein is CASSRQERYEQYF. CDR3 nucleotides: TGTGCCAGCAGCCGACAGGAACGGTACGAGCAGTACTTC.

J is TRBJ1-2 and V is TRBV10-3; D perhaps matches TRBD1 (5 bases). CDR3 length: 15 amino acids. Deletions cut 0 bases from V and 1 base from J, with 9 bases between. CDR1 and CDR2 from the germline V gene are ENHRY and SYGVKD. The CDR3 region is CAISESTAGNYGYTF. CDR3 nucleotides: TGTGCCATCAGTGAGTCGACAGCCGGTAACTATGGCTACACCTTC.

This clone was detected once. The chain employs TRBV11-2 and TRBJ2-2; 8 positions match TRBD2. This CDR3 has 14 residues. J gave up 5 bases and V 6 bases, and 5 bases lay outside the gene matches. CDR1 is SGHAT and CDR2 is FQNNGV in the germline V gene. The CDR3 here is CASRRGGRTGELFF. Here the CDR3 DNA reads TGTGCCAGCAGACGGGGGGGCCGGACCGGGGAGCTGTTTTTT.

This sequence joins TRBV7-6 and TRBJ2-7, with D possibly being TRBD2 (7 bases). The CDR3 loop spans 15 amino acids. Trimming removed 5 bases at V and 6 bases at J, with 20 bases between. Germline V CDR1 and CDR2: SGHVS, FNYEAQ. The CDR3 nucleotides read TGTGCCAGCAGCCCTAGTAGGGGGGGCCGCGGCGAGCAGTACTTC. Its protein is CASSPSRGGRGEQYF.

This chain links TRBV2 with TRBJ2-3; 7 nucleotides line up with TRBD1. This CDR3 spans 16 amino acids. J was trimmed by 4 bases and V by 6 bases; bases with no gene match: 13. The germline gives CDR1 SNHLY, CDR2 FYNNEI. The CDR3 region has the DNA TGTGCCAGCAGCGAGACAGGGTTCCTCATCTCAGATACGCAGTATTTT. It translates to CASSETGFLISDTQYF.

The V and J genes are TRBV3-1 (or the pseudogene TRBV3-2) and TRBJ2-7; 9 bases agree with TRBD2. Germline CDR1 is LGHDT and CDR2 is YNNKEL (reference sequence). The CDR3 contains 16 residues. Trimming removed 2 bases from V and 3 bases from J; junction bases left unmatched: 8. CDR3 nucleotides: TGTGCCAGCAGCCAATGGGTGCTAGCGGGGTTCTACGAGCAGTACTTC. As protein: CASSQWVLAGFYEQYF.

The rearrangement uses TRBV19 and TRBJ1-1; 10 bases align to TRBD1. The length of the CDR3 is 15 residues. The germline CDR1 and CDR2 sequences are LNHDA and SQIVND (reference sequence). J lost 7 bases, V lost 7 bases, and 12 bases had no gene match. CDR3 DNA: TGTGCCAGTACCCGGGACAGGGGATTTAATGGTGAAGCTTTCTTT. Its translation: CASTRDRGFNGEAFF. Full variable domain (outside the CDR3, taken from reference TRBV19 and TRBJ1-1): DGGITQSPKYLFRKEGQNVTLSCEQNLNHDAMYWYRQDPGQGLRLIYYSQIVNDFQKGDIAEGYSVSREKKESFPLTVTSAQKNPTAFYLCASTRDRGFNGEAFFGQGTRLTVV.

The rearrangement links TRBV4-1 to TRBJ2-1; 9 bases are a match to TRBD2. The germline gives CDR1 MGHRA, CDR2 YSYEKL. The CDR3 is 18 amino acids. V lost 0 bases to trimming and J lost 2 bases; unmatched junction nucleotides: 8. The CDR3 is CASSQDPLAGTTYNEQFF. For the CDR3, the DNA is TGCGCCAGCAGCCAAGACCCCCTAGCGGGAACAACCTACAATGAGCAGTTCTTC.

The J gene is TRBJ1-1, the V gene TRBV6-5, with TRBD1 matching over 7 bases. The germline V gene encodes CDR1 MNHEY and CDR2 SVGAGI. The CDR3 runs to 14 residues. Trimming at V came to 5 bases and at J to 3 bases, leaving 6 bases not matched to a gene. In DNA, the CDR3 is TGTGCCAGCAGTCCCTGGACAGGATACACTGAAGCTTTCTTT. Its translation: CASSPWTGYTEAFF.

The V call is TRBV6-5, the J call TRBJ1-6; tentative D call: TRBD1 (6 bases). This CDR3 is built from 16 residues. Trimming shortened V by 0 bases and J by 9 bases, and 15 bases separated the two germline ends. Germline CDR1 MNHEY, CDR2 SVGAGI. The CDR3 DNA is TGTGCCAGCAGTTACTCGTGGGCAGGGGTGGGTTCACCCCTCCACTTT. As protein: CASSYSWAGVGSPLHF.

This clone is a singleton in its sample. The chain couples TRBV5-6 to TRBJ1-4; 7 bases are a match to TRBD1. Per germline, CDR1 SGHDT and CDR2 YYEEEE. The V and J ends lost 3 bases and 3 bases, in that order; junction bases with no gene match: 5. The CDR3 runs to 15 residues. As DNA, the CDR3 is TGTGCCAGCAGCTCAACAGGGGACCCTAATGAAAAACTGTTTTTT. It specifies CASSSTGDPNEKLFF.